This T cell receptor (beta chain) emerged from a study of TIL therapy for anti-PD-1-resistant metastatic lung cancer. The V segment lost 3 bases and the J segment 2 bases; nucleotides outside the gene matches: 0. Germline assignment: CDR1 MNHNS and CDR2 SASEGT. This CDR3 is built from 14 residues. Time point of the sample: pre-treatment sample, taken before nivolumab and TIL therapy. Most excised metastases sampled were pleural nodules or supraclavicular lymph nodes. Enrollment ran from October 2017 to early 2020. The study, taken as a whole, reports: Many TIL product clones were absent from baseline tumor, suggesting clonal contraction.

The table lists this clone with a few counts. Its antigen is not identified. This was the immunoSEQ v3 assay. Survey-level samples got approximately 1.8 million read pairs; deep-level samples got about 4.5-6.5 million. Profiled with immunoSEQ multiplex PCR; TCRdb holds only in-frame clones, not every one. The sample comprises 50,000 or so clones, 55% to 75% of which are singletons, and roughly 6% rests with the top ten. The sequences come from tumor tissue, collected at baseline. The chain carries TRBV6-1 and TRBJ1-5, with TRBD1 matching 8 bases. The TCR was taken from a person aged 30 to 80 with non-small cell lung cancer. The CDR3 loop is CASSETGGNQPQHF. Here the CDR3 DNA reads TGTGCCAGCAGTGAGACAGGGGGCAATCAGCCCCAGCATTTT.